This record covers a single TCR beta chain. Its cognate antigen has yet to be identified. No qualities accompany the bases; no much larger clone lies one base away. The goal of deep resolution MiSeq sequencing was a depth between 1 in 1 million and 1 in 200,000 T cells, and coverage averaged 10x per clonotype. The immunoSEQ hsTCRB Kit was used to generate TCR beta libraries. Turning to the authors' computational methods: The data were analyzed with ImmunoSEQ Analyzer and ImmunoSEQ Data Assistant, and V, D and J gene assignments followed IMGT definitions. Clonality was computed as one minus normalized Shannon entropy of productive rearrangement frequencies, ranging from 0 to 1. Only overrepresented clonotypes making up at least 0.05% of each patient's repertoire were included in the public clonotype analysis. Thirteen repertoires from age-matched healthy donors, obtained from immuneACCESS, served as clonality controls. The source is immuneACCESS, and TCRdb retained only in-frame sequences with V and J called. Part of the clones is not carried over; for the studies checked, unresolved V genes explain less than half of this, and the remainder is unexplained. V and J calls and clone size are given by that table; D and trimming were obtained from the DNA. The sample records roughly 36,000 clones, 60% to 80% of which are singletons. The ten most abundant clones make up around 30% of the sample.

This sample was taken from a study of cytotoxic CD8 clonotypes in ibrutinib-treated CLL (dated by TCRdb to about 2021). A note on the overall study: The cohort had about a dozen relapsed/refractory and around 15 treatment-naive patients; 17 to 18 were IGHV unmutated. Longitudinal samples were available for about 30% of the roughly 86 trial participants. Partial responses were observed in 24 patients and complete responses in 2; after a median follow-up of around 64 months, remission was maintained in approximately 15 patients and progression was observed in approximately 12. Response samples were obtained after a median of approximately 12 months of treatment, with a range of roughly 6 to 36 months. Cryopreserved peripheral blood mononuclear cells were obtained before treatment, at response, and at either sustained remission or disease progression. On average, each sample yielded 250,000 to 300,000 productive templates and around 100,000 productive rearrangements. The investigation overall reported the following: Baseline clonality exceeded that of age-matched healthy donors and correlated strongly with circulating CD8+ T-cell counts. Sampling times were not matched between sustained-remission and progressing patients, and lymph node repertoires were not studied. Clonality rose at ibrutinib response, remained stable during sustained remission, and dropped back toward baseline at progression. Public clonotypes were found to be uncommon and were observed to contract or remain stable during treatment; the increase in clonality was shown to reflect expansion of private clonotypes at ibrutinib response.

From cysteine to phenylalanine, the CDR3 is 15 amino acids long. CDR3 DNA is the only sequence kept; it has 45 bases, read in frame from the first base. The junction shows trimming of 5 bases on V and 5 bases on J, plus 15 bases between the germline ends. From the germline V gene, CDR1 is SGHTA and CDR2 is FQGNSA. For TCR beta library preparation, about 2 micrograms of genomic DNA were extracted from the cryopreserved PBMCs. High-throughput TCR beta sequencing was performed on longitudinal blood samples from CLL patients receiving ibrutinib monotherapy. The patients took part in an open-label, single-center phase 2 trial of ibrutinib monotherapy.

The receptor chain draws on TRBV7-2 and TRBJ1-4; possibly the D gene is TRBD1, per 5 matching bases. Sample: PBMCs, taken before ibrutinib treatment. The sequence derives from a human donor with chronic lymphocytic leukemia. The CDR3 reads CASSGNRGANEKLFF. The DNA reads TGTGCCAGCAGCGGGAACAGAGGGGCGAATGAAAAACTGTTTTTT.